These 26 T cell receptor beta chains were all obtained from the same sample, sequenced in a study of blood T cells in healthy people across ages. Then a second PCR, running roughly 6 to 11 cycles, was carried out with a sample-barcoded 5' primer and a J-beta primer mix. MiXCR, run by TCRdb on the 5' RACE reads, gives a single entry per CDR3 protein. Of roughly 500,000 distinct CDR3 sequences in the sample, approximately 25% are singletons; the top ten hold about a fifth. The specimen sequenced was blood. The origin of the receptors is a woman aged 65 to 85 in good health.

This clonotype was seen more than once but under ten times. One junction end disagrees with the germline gene, perhaps due to a read error. J is TRBJ1-1 and V is TRBV9; no clear D. CDR1 and CDR2 (germline): SGDLS, YYNGEE. The CDR3 has 14 amino acids. DNA of the CDR3: TGTGCCAGCAGCGTAAGGCAGTCGAACACTGATGCTTTCTTT. It encodes CASSVRQSNTDAFF.

To note about this clonotype: A clone one base away is much larger, so this may be a read error. The V and J genes are TRBV12-3 or TRBV12-4 and TRBJ2-4; D is perhaps TRBD1 (5 bases). The CDR3 sequence is 14 residues long. CDR3 sequence reads: CAGRVGTNKNIQYF. CDR3 coding DNA: TGTGCCGGCAGGGTGGGAACAAACAAAAACATTCAGTACTTC.

This clonotype turned up a few times. The genes are TRBV6-5 and TRBJ2-3; no clear D. The CDR3 spans 14 residues. The V end was cut by 5 bases, the J end by 1 base, with 10 bases between. Germline CDR1 is MNHEY and CDR2 is SVGAGI. CDR3 nucleotides: TGTGCCAGCAGTCTGAGATTGGGCACAGATACGCAGTATTTT. Translated, it gives CASSLRLGTDTQYF.

The chain combines TRBV6-6 with TRBJ1-2; TRBD1 might be the D (5 bases). The V end lost 8 bases, the J end lost 7 bases, and 11 bases lay between the germline ends. CDR1 is MNHNY, CDR2 SVGAGI, per germline (reference sequence). The CDR3 sequence is 11 residues long. CDR3: CASENGGGYTF. The DNA of the CDR3 is TGTGCCAGCGAAAACGGGGGTGGCTACACCTTC.

This clonotype came up a few times. The chain has TRBV5-5 and TRBJ2-5, with TRBD2 matching 7 bases. Germline V lookup: CDR1 SGHKS, CDR2 YYEKEE (reference sequence). J was trimmed by 2 bases and V by 2 bases; bases with no gene match: 6. The CDR3 runs to 15 residues. The CDR3 spells CASSFRDYGQETQYF. The CDR3 region has the DNA TGTGCCAGCAGCTTTAGGGACTATGGACAAGAGACCCAGTACTTC.

This chain uses TRBV7-2 with TRBJ2-5; 8 nucleotides align to TRBD1. With V trimmed by 1 base and J by 2 bases, 6 bases remained unmatched. The germline V gene encodes CDR1 SGHTA and CDR2 FQGNSA. This CDR3 has 16 residues. The CDR3 is CASSLVDRGFQETQYF. CDR3 DNA: TGTGCCAGCAGCTTAGTTGACAGGGGTTTTCAAGAGACCCAGTACTTC.

This chain joins TRBV7-3 and TRBJ2-1; tentatively, D is TRBD2 (5 bases). CDR3 length: 15 amino acids. Trimming cost V 5 bases and J 14 bases, with 25 bases left between them. Germline CDR1 SGHTA, CDR2 FQGTGA. CDR3 bases: TGTGCCAGCAGCCCCGGGGTGGGCGGTATAGATGGGGAGTTCTTC. Encoded protein: CASSPGVGGIDGEFF.

The J gene is TRBJ2-5, the V gene TRBV7-6, with D possibly being TRBD1 (6 bases). The V gene's germline CDR1 is SGHVS and CDR2 FNYEAQ. The CDR3 sequence is 16 residues long. Deletions cut 1 base from V and 4 bases from J, with 16 bases between. The CDR3 sequence is CASSLEGGSRGETQYF. The CDR3 DNA sequence: TGTGCCAGCAGCTTAGAAGGGGGTAGCCGAGGAGAGACCCAGTACTTC.

The gene calls are TRBV5-1 and TRBJ1-4, with a possible D match to TRBD1 (5 bases). The V end was cut by 0 bases, the J end by 10 bases, with 16 bases between. There are 15 residues in the CDR3. Per germline, CDR1 SGHRS and CDR2 YFSETQ. The CDR3 bases are TGCGCCAGCAGCTTGGCCGGTCAGGGCGAGGCAAAACTGTTTTTT. Amino acids: CASSLAGQGEAKLFF.

The chain employs TRBV20-1 and TRBJ2-5; 11 bases are shared with TRBD2. The CDR3 length is 16 residues. From germline, CDR1 is DFQATT and CDR2 SNEGSKA (reference sequence). The junction had 6 bases not matched to a gene; V was cut back by 3 bases and J by 0 bases. The CDR3 protein is CSASRSSGGYQETQYF. DNA for the CDR3: TGCAGTGCTAGCCGATCTAGCGGGGGGTACCAAGAGACCCAGTACTTC.

This clonotype came up a few times. The CDR3 loop reads CASSWARPETEAFF. CDR3 bases: TGTGCCAGCAGTTGGGCCAGGCCCGAAACTGAAGCTTTCTTT. The chain uses TRBV2 and TRBJ1-1; no clear D. Trimming stripped 5 bases from V and 5 bases from J, with 15 bases between. The length of the CDR3 is 14 residues. Germline loops: CDR1 SNHLY, CDR2 FYNNEI.

The chain is built from TRBV4-1 and TRBJ2-1, with 12 bases fitting TRBD2. The CDR3 is 15 residues long. V lost 4 bases, J lost 3 bases, and 1 base stayed unmatched. Germline V gene lookup returns CDR1 MGHRA and CDR2 YSYEKL. CDR3 DNA: TGCGCCAGCAGCCGGACTAGCGGGGTCTACAATGAGCAGTTCTTC. As protein: CASSRTSGVYNEQFF.

This clonotype was observed a handful of times. V usage is TRBV7-2 and J usage is TRBJ2-3; 9 nucleotides match TRBD1. Germline loops: CDR1 SGHTA, CDR2 FQGNSA. V lost 4 bases to trimming and J lost 1 base; unmatched junction nucleotides: 6. This CDR3 has 16 residues. In DNA, the CDR3 is TGTGCCAGCAGCTCGCGGACAGGGGATGGCACAGATACGCAGTATTTT. The encoded protein is CASSSRTGDGTDTQYF.

The rearrangement links TRBV29-1 to TRBJ2-5, with a weak D call TRBD2 (7 bases). The DNA end favors TRBJ2-1, so the J call may be wrong. CDR3 length: 12 residues. CDR1 is SQVTM, CDR2 ANQGSEA, per germline. The chain's CDR3 is CSVGGGRYEQFF. CDR3 nucleotide sequence: TGCAGCGTTGGGGGGGGGCGATATGAGCAGTTCTTC.

The rearrangement joins TRBV20-1 to TRBJ2-1; 10 bases line up with TRBD2. The CDR3 extends over 15 amino acids. V shed 5 bases and J 0 bases; nucleotides not matched to a gene: 4. The germline V gene encodes CDR1 DFQATT and CDR2 SNEGSKA (reference sequence). CDR3 region: CSAYPSGGSYNEQFF. CDR3 in DNA: TGCAGTGCTTACCCTAGCGGGGGCTCCTACAATGAGCAGTTCTTC.

The rearrangement links TRBV7-6 to TRBJ1-1; D ambiguous. CDR3 length equals 13 residues. Trimming pared 5 bases from V and 4 bases from J, leaving 11 bases between. Looked up from germline, CDR1 is SGHVS and CDR2 is FNYEAQ. The CDR3 sequence is CASSHPEGTEAFF. The CDR3, as DNA: TGTGCCAGCAGCCATCCCGAGGGCACTGAAGCTTTCTTT. Drawing the rest from reference TRBV7-6 and TRBJ1-1, the complete variable domain is GAGVSQSPRYKVTKRGQDVALRCDPISGHVSLYWYRQALGQGPEFLTYFNYEAQQDKSGLPNDRFSAERPEGSISTLTIQRTEQRDSAMYRCASSHPEGTEAFFGQGTRLTVV.

There are a few counts of this clonotype. This sequence joins TRBV29-1 and TRBJ1-2; tentative D call: TRBD1 (6 bases). V lost 4 bases, J lost 4 bases, and 10 bases lay in between. Germline V lookup: CDR1 SQVTM, CDR2 ANQGSEA. The CDR3 consists of 12 residues. In DNA, the CDR3 is TGCAGCGTTGGGGGGCAGTCCTATGGCTACACCTTC. It translates to CSVGGQSYGYTF.

The V call is TRBV12-3 or TRBV12-4, the J call TRBJ2-5; 7 bases line up with TRBD1. Trimming cost V 5 bases and J 2 bases; bases outside gene matches: 14. The CDR3 totals 17 residues. In nucleotides, the CDR3 is TGTGCCAGCAGTGCAGACAGGGTAAATTCCCTACAAGAGACCCAGTACTTC. Protein: CASSADRVNSLQETQYF.

This clonotype was detected only a few times. The chain links TRBV29-1 to TRBJ1-2; D is undetermined. There are 14 residues in the CDR3. The V end was cut by 5 bases, the J end by 0 bases, with 13 bases between. CDR1 is SQVTM, CDR2 ANQGSEA, per germline. The CDR3 protein is CSVQRQPTNYGYTF. Written as DNA, the CDR3 is TGCAGCGTTCAGAGGCAGCCCACTAACTATGGCTACACCTTC. The complete variable domain, with remaining parts taken from reference TRBV29-1 and TRBJ1-2, reads SAVISQKPSRDICQRGTSLTIQCQVDSQVTMMFWYRQQPGQSLTLIATANQGSEATYESGFVIDKFPISRPNLTFSTLTVSNMSPEDSSIYLCSVQRQPTNYGYTFGSGTRLTVV.

The rearrangement uses TRBV5-1 and TRBJ1-2, with 10 bases matching TRBD1. CDR3 size: 16 residues. Unmatched junction bases numbered 14, after V lost 4 bases and J lost 8 bases. CDR1 and CDR2 from the germline V gene are SGHRS and YFSETQ. The chain's CDR3 is CASSPYPTGGSGGYTF. CDR3 bases: TGCGCCAGCAGCCCTTACCCGACAGGGGGCTCGGGGGGCTACACCTTC.

The rearrangement uses TRBV9 and TRBJ2-3; D unresolved. Germline V lookup: CDR1 SGDLS, CDR2 YYNGEE. The CDR3 runs 11 residues. The V end lost 3 bases, the J end lost 7 bases, and 6 bases lay between the germline ends. The CDR3: CASSGRNTQYF. The CDR3 DNA reads TGTGCCAGCAGCGGCCGGAATACGCAGTATTTT.

This clonotype was observed at least ten times. The gene calls are TRBV5-1 and TRBJ2-7; D call uncertain. This CDR3 is 13 amino acids long. V lost 2 bases, J lost 3 bases, and 9 bases lay in between. Looked up from germline, CDR1 is SGHRS and CDR2 is YFSETQ. The CDR3 here is CASSLPDYYEQYF. Here the CDR3 DNA reads TGCGCCAGCAGCTTACCAGATTACTACGAGCAGTACTTC.

This clonotype was seen more than once but under ten times. The chain has TRBV20-1 and TRBJ2-5, with D maybe TRBD2 (5 bases). The better agreement between TRBJ2-7 and the DNA end casts doubt on the J call. Germline CDR1 is DFQATT and CDR2 is SNEGSKA (reference sequence). The CDR3 totals 11 residues. DNA for the CDR3: TGCAGTGCTAGAAGAGGGAGCGAGCAGTACTTC. Protein sequence: CSARRGSEQYF.

This clonotype was found a few times. The gene calls are TRBV20-1 and TRBJ2-3; 9 bases agree with TRBD1. Germline V lookup: CDR1 DFQATT, CDR2 SNEGSKA (reference sequence). The J segment lost 8 bases and the V segment lost 0 bases, leaving 6 bases of the junction unmatched. This CDR3 comprises 14 residues. This chain's CDR3 is CSAREGTGRGTQYF. In DNA form, the CDR3 reads TGCAGTGCTAGAGAAGGGACAGGGCGGGGTACGCAGTATTTT.

This rearrangement joins TRBV12-3 or TRBV12-4 to TRBJ2-2; D remains ambiguous. The CDR3 is made up of 14 amino acids. V lost 6 bases and J lost 4, with 12 bases in between. CDR3 sequence reads: CASRSDVLTGELFF. The CDR3 DNA reads as TGTGCCAGCAGGTCGGACGTTCTCACCGGGGAGCTGTTTTTT.

This chain links TRBV7-2 with TRBJ2-5; D uncertain. V dropped 3 bases and J dropped 2 bases, with 10 bases sitting between them. The CDR3 contains 14 residues. Germline V gene data show CDR1 as SGHTA and CDR2 as FQGNSA. Written as DNA, the CDR3 is TGTGCCAGCAGCTTTGCAGGCCTACAAGAGACCCAGTACTTC. This encodes CASSFAGLQETQYF.